Listed below are T cell receptor beta chains from one sample, sequenced in a study of CD8 T cells in ankylosing spondylitis. MiXCR, applied by TCRdb to the 5' RACE reads, yields one record per CDR3 protein. The repertoire holds about 160,000 distinct CDR3 sequences, with around 19% as singletons. Sequencing was done on a sample of blood, either unsorted or a sorted T cell fraction (not recorded which). These receptors were collected from a male donor with ankylosing spondylitis or in good health (not recorded which). Each CDR3 is given with its conserved first and last residue. The D gene is left open where the match is weak.

cdr3_aa: CASSLNRPTGELFF; j_call: TRBJ2-2; d_call: NA; v_call: TRBV5-6
cdr3_aa: CASSLRSGRAGEQYF; j_call: TRBJ2-7; d_call: TRBD2; v_call: TRBV4-1
cdr3_aa: CASSLGDRGLGEQFF; j_call: TRBJ2-1; d_call: TRBD1; v_call: TRBV12-3/TRBV12-4
cdr3_aa: CASSQDQGVGNTEAFF; j_call: TRBJ1-1; d_call: NA; v_call: TRBV4-1
cdr3_aa: CATSQGTGRTGELFF; j_call: TRBJ2-2; d_call: TRBD1; v_call: TRBV15
cdr3_aa: CASSLDALAGPRATQYF; j_call: TRBJ2-5; d_call: TRBD2; v_call: TRBV5-1
cdr3_aa: CASSSVGRGLVVDEQFF; j_call: TRBJ2-1; d_call: TRBD2; v_call: TRBV5-1
cdr3_aa: CTSSFVGQAFF; j_call: TRBJ1-1; d_call: NA; v_call: TRBV12-3/TRBV12-4
cdr3_aa: CASSLGSRVKLFF; j_call: TRBJ1-4; d_call: NA; v_call: TRBV5-1
cdr3_aa: CSSSSRTSGSEWDEQFF; j_call: TRBJ2-1; d_call: TRBD2; v_call: TRBV7-9
cdr3_aa: CASSPLKPGQSYEQYF; j_call: TRBJ2-7; d_call: TRBD1; v_call: TRBV18
cdr3_aa: CASSSDGTLGEQYF; j_call: TRBJ2-7; d_call: NA; v_call: TRBV5-1
cdr3_aa: CASSLTARNEQFF; j_call: TRBJ2-1; d_call: NA; v_call: TRBV27
cdr3_aa: CASSPSGGYEQYF; j_call: TRBJ2-7; d_call: TRBD2; v_call: TRBV19
cdr3_aa: CASSLVRGGSYNEQFF; j_call: TRBJ2-1; d_call: TRBD2; v_call: TRBV27